The 24 T cell receptor beta chains in this list originate from one sample, sequenced in a study of T cells in Graves' hyperthyroidism and ophthalmopathy. TCR beta CDR3 regions were amplified from RNA transcripts. When the TCR CDR3 underwent first-round RT-PCR, the HTBI primer set was used. TCRdb re-analysed the multiplex PCR reads in MiXCR, keeping a single row per CDR3 protein. The repertoire has 400,000 to 500,000 distinct CDR3 sequences, approximately 15% of them found once; the top ten carry around 13%. Sequencing was done on a sample of blood. The receptors were sampled from a man aged 18 to 30 with Graves' ophthalmopathy.

This clonotype was counted ten times or more. This rearrangement joins TRBV7-3 to TRBJ2-5, with D perhaps matching TRBD1 (6 bases). V lost 8 bases to trimming and J lost 4 bases, with 14 bases between them. Germline V gives CDR1 SGHTA, CDR2 FQGTGA. The length of the CDR3 is 13 residues. CDR3: CASGEQGTETQYF. The CDR3 coding sequence is TGTGCCAGCGGGGAACAGGGTACAGAGACCCAGTACTTC.

The genes are TRBV12-3 or TRBV12-4 and TRBJ2-1; 9 bases are a match to TRBD2. The CDR3 contains 15 residues. With 4 bases clipped from V and 8 bases from J, the junction kept 9 bases outside the gene matches. CDR3 amino acids: CASSSPGLASDEQFF. The CDR3 nucleotides are TGTGCCAGCAGTTCCCCGGGACTAGCATCGGATGAGCAGTTCTTC.

This clonotype came up many times. The gene calls are TRBV20-1 and TRBJ1-1; tentatively, D is TRBD1 (5 bases). Germline V lookup: CDR1 DFQATT, CDR2 SNEGSKA (reference sequence). This CDR3 has 14 residues. The ends were cut back, 1 base at V and 5 bases at J, with 14 bases in the middle. The DNA for the CDR3 is TGCAGTGCTAGAGTTGTGCCAGGGACGACTGAAGCTTTCTTT. This codes for CSARVVPGTTEAFF.

This clonotype was detected a few times. The rearrangement joins TRBV24-1 to TRBJ2-3; 9 nucleotides agree with TRBD2. J was trimmed by 3 bases and V by 4 bases; bases with no gene match: 7. This CDR3 is built from 16 residues. Germline CDR1 reads KGHDR; CDR2 reads SFDVKD. CDR3 in amino acids: CATSEFAGGPTDTQYF. CDR3 coding DNA: TGTGCCACCAGTGAGTTCGCGGGAGGGCCGACAGATACGCAGTATTTT.

This clonotype was detected ten times or more. The rearrangement links TRBV7-9 to TRBJ2-1; the match to TRBD2 covers 15 bases. CDR3 length equals 18 residues. V gave up 5 bases and J gave up 3 bases; unmatched junction bases: 8. Germline V gene lookup returns CDR1 SEHNR and CDR2 FQNEAQ (reference sequence). The CDR3 is CASSPGTSGGTHYNEQFF. DNA for the CDR3: TGTGCCAGCAGCCCCGGGACTAGCGGGGGGACGCACTACAATGAGCAGTTCTTC.

The chain links TRBV24-1 to TRBJ2-2; D is undetermined. The germline V and J ends were trimmed by 5 bases and 4 bases, with 4 bases remaining between them. The CDR3 is made up of 12 amino acids. Germline loops: CDR1 KGHDR, CDR2 SFDVKD. For the CDR3, the DNA is TGTGCCACCAGTGTACCCACCGGGGAGCTGTTTTTT. Amino acids: CATSVPTGELFF.

This clonotype was counted a few times. It may be a read error: a sequence one base away is much more abundant. This chain's CDR3 is CASSDGSGNQGGHTDAQYF. CDR3 DNA: TGTGCCAGCAGTGATGGTAGCGGGAACCAGGGAGGGCACACAGATGCGCAGTATTTT. V usage is TRBV2 and J usage is TRBJ2-3; 8 nucleotides agree with TRBD2. This CDR3 is built from 19 residues. Germline V gene sequence: CDR1 SNHLY, CDR2 FYNNEI.

The sample holds many counts of this clonotype. The genes are TRBV12-3 or TRBV12-4 and TRBJ1-2; 7 bases match TRBD1. V was pared by 6 bases and J by 8 bases, with 15 bases of the junction left unmatched. This CDR3 comprises 15 residues. The CDR3 DNA is TGTGCCAGCAGCTTCTCTGGAAGGGGGCAAGGAGGCTACACCTTC. Its protein product is CASSFSGRGQGGYTF.

The chain uses TRBV11-2 and TRBJ1-1; 10 nucleotides line up with TRBD1. The CDR3 sequence is 19 residues long. CDR1 and CDR2 (germline): SGHAT, FQNNGV. With V trimmed by 2 bases and J by 4 bases, 16 bases remained unmatched. The CDR3: CASSLPWTGGQGGSTEAFF. The CDR3 DNA follows: TGTGCCAGCAGCTTACCCTGGACAGGGGGGCAGGGGGGTTCCACTGAAGCTTTCTTT.

This clonotype was picked up many times. V and J are TRBV2 and TRBJ1-4; D perhaps matches TRBD1 (5 bases). In germline, CDR1 is SNHLY, CDR2 FYNNEI. This CDR3 contains 15 residues. V dropped 5 bases and J dropped 3 bases, with 13 bases sitting between them. In DNA form, the CDR3 reads TGTGCCAGCAGTCTTTGGCGGGGGGCTAATGAAAAACTGTTTTTT. Its protein product is CASSLWRGANEKLFF.

Comments on this clonotype: This may be a read error: a much more frequent sequence differs by one nucleotide. The rearrangement joins TRBV20-1 to TRBJ2-7, with a tentative D call TRBD2 (6 bases). The closer fit of TRBJ2-1 to the DNA end suggests the J call may be wrong. The CDR3 contains 17 residues. Germline V gene data show CDR1 as DFQATT and CDR2 as SNEGSKA (reference sequence). This CDR3 is CSARVASAYLASYEQFF. In DNA form, the CDR3 reads TGCAGTGCTAGAGTCGCTAGCGCTTACCTCGCCTCCTACGAGCAGTTCTTC.

In its sample, this clonotype was seen many times. The CDR3 region is CASSLRTSGGLNEQFF. Written as DNA, the CDR3 is TGCGCCAGCAGCTTGAGAACTAGCGGGGGCCTAAATGAGCAGTTCTTC. This chain joins TRBV5-1 and TRBJ2-1; TRBD2 aligns across 11 bases. The CDR3 is 16 residues long. CDR1 is SGHRS and CDR2 is YFSETQ in the germline V gene. Germline trimming cut 1 base from V and 7 bases from J; bases unmatched to any gene: 7.

This chain connects TRBV15 to TRBJ2-7; D not resolved. The V end lost 0 bases, the J end lost 3 bases, and 12 bases lay between the germline ends. Germline CDR1 is LNHNV and CDR2 is YYDKDF (reference sequence). The CDR3 loop spans 15 amino acids. The CDR3 here is CATSRDPRQVYEQYF. For the CDR3, the DNA is TGTGCCACCAGCAGAGATCCGCGACAAGTCTACGAGCAGTACTTC.

This clonotype came up many times. The chain carries TRBV27 and TRBJ2-3; 10 nucleotides align to TRBD2. CDR1 is MNHEY and CDR2 is SMNVEV in the germline V gene (reference sequence). Trimming at V came to 2 bases and at J to 1 base, leaving 3 bases not matched to a gene. The CDR3 is made up of 16 amino acids. Written as DNA, the CDR3 is TGTGCCAGCAGTTTACTCCTAGCGGGGGGCACAGATACGCAGTATTTT. This codes for CASSLLLAGGTDTQYF.

This clonotype was detected many times. The chain uses TRBV24-1 and TRBJ2-1; TRBD2 agrees at 12 bases. The CDR3 runs to 16 residues. V was clipped by 4 bases and J by 9 bases; unmatched bases: 9. Germline CDR1 reads KGHDR; CDR2 reads SFDVKD. The CDR3 loop is CATSDISRTSGTEQFF. The CDR3, as DNA: TGTGCCACCAGTGACATCTCAAGGACTAGCGGGACTGAGCAGTTCTTC.

The V call is TRBV19, the J call TRBJ2-1; unclear D gene. The V gene lost 3 bases and the J gene lost 6 bases, with 15 bases spanning the gap. The length of the CDR3 is 15 residues. From germline, CDR1 is LNHDA and CDR2 SQIVND (reference sequence). The CDR3 coding sequence is TGTGCCAGTAGTATCGGCGGTGGTGGGTTCAATGAGCAGTTCTTC. Protein sequence: CASSIGGGGFNEQFF.

This clonotype was found once. The genes are TRBV25-1 and TRBJ2-2; D is possibly TRBD1 (6 bases). Trimming removed 3 bases from V and 4 bases from J, with 12 bases in between. The CDR3 loop spans 15 amino acids. Germline-derived CDR1 and CDR2 are MGHDK and SYGVNS. CDR3 loop: CASSEGQSLTGELFF. In DNA, the CDR3 is TGTGCCAGCAGTGAGGGACAAAGCCTCACCGGGGAGCTGTTTTTT.

This clonotype was found many times. A much larger clone lies a single base off, so this may be a read error. The CDR3 loop reads CASSYSLGQGWDEQYF. Written as DNA, the CDR3 is TGTGCCAGCAGTTACTCCCTTGGACAGGGGTGGGACGAGCAGTACTTC. The chain couples TRBV6-2 or TRBV6-3 to TRBJ2-7; TRBD1 matches 9 bases. CDR3 length equals 16 residues. Germline V gives CDR1 MNHEY, CDR2 SVGEGT. V shed 0 bases and J 5 bases; nucleotides not matched to a gene: 8.

This clonotype was counted at least ten times. The gene calls are TRBV7-2 and TRBJ2-3; TRBD2 matches 14 bases. The CDR3 extends over 16 amino acids. CDR1 is SGHTA, CDR2 FQGNSA, per germline. The J segment lost 5 bases and the V segment lost 2 bases, leaving 3 bases of the junction unmatched. CDR3 residues: CASSLLGLAGGDTQYF. The CDR3 DNA sequence: TGTGCCAGCAGCTTACTCGGACTAGCGGGGGGAGATACGCAGTATTTT.

In this sample, this clonotype turned up a few times. The V and J genes are TRBV15 and TRBJ1-2; a possible D gene is TRBD1 (6 bases). Germline V CDR1 and CDR2: LNHNV, YYDKDF (reference sequence). Trimming cost V 1 base and J 6 bases, with 12 bases left between them. This CDR3 has 14 residues. CDR3: CATSRADSSDGYTF. The CDR3 DNA reads as TGTGCCACCAGCAGAGCGGACAGTAGCGATGGCTACACCTTC.

J is TRBJ2-3 and V is TRBV10-3; TRBD2 matches 9 bases. CDR3 length equals 14 residues. V gave up 4 bases and J gave up 3 bases; unmatched junction bases: 2. Germline V gives CDR1 ENHRY, CDR2 SYGVKD. For the CDR3, the DNA is TGTGCCATCAGTGGACTAGCGGAAACAGATACGCAGTATTTT. Translation: CAISGLAETDTQYF.

This clonotype was found many times. The chain has TRBV5-1 and TRBJ2-3, with D possibly TRBD2 on 6 matching bases. Germline V gives CDR1 SGHRS, CDR2 YFSETQ. The V end lost 0 bases, the J end lost 2 bases, and 13 bases lay between the germline ends. The CDR3 is 16 residues long. CDR3 sequence (DNA): TGCGCCAGCAGCTTGGCGTCCGGGGGAGACACAGATACGCAGTATTTT. Translating gives CASSLASGGDTDTQYF.

Ten or more counts support this clonotype. The chain uses TRBV6-1 and TRBJ1-1; 7 bases line up with TRBD1. CDR3 length: 15 residues. Germline CDR1 and CDR2: MNHNS and SASEGT. The V and J ends lost 1 base and 5 bases, in that order; junction bases with no gene match: 7. DNA for the CDR3: TGTGCCAGCAGTGAAGGAAAAGGCAGGGGGACTGAAGCTTTCTTT. Translating gives CASSEGKGRGTEAFF.

The table lists this clonotype with a few counts. The chain links TRBV9 to TRBJ2-1; TRBD2 agrees at 7 bases. From germline, CDR1 is SGDLS and CDR2 YYNGEE. The ends lost 3 bases at V and 4 bases at J; junction bases unmatched: 10. This CDR3 comprises 16 residues. The chain's CDR3 is CASSASGNMYYNEQFF. For the CDR3, the DNA is TGTGCCAGCAGCGCCAGCGGGAACATGTATTACAATGAGCAGTTCTTC.